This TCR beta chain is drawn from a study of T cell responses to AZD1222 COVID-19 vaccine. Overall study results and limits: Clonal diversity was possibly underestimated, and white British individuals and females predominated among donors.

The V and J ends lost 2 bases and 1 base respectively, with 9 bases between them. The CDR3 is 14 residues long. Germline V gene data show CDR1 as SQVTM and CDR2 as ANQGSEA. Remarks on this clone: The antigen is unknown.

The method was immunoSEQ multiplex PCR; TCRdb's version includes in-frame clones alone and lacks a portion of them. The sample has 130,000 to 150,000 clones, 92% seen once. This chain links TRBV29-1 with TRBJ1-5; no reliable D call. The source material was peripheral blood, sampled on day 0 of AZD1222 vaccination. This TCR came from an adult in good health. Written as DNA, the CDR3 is TGCAGCGTTGAAATTGTGGGGAGCAATCAGCCCCAGCATTTT. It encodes CSVEIVGSNQPQHF.